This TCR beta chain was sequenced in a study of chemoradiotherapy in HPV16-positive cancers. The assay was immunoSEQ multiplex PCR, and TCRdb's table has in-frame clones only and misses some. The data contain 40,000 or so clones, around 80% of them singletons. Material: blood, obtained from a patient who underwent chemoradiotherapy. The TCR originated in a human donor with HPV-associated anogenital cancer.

The chain's CDR3 is CASSLGAWRNSPLHF. CDR3 DNA: TGTGCCAGCTCCCTTGGGGCATGGCGTAATTCACCCCTCCACTTT. V usage is TRBV7-8 and J usage is TRBJ1-6; weak D call: TRBD1 (5 bases). Trimming stripped 8 bases from V and 6 bases from J, with 17 bases between. From germline, CDR1 is SGHVS and CDR2 FQNEAQ. The CDR3 contains 15 residues.